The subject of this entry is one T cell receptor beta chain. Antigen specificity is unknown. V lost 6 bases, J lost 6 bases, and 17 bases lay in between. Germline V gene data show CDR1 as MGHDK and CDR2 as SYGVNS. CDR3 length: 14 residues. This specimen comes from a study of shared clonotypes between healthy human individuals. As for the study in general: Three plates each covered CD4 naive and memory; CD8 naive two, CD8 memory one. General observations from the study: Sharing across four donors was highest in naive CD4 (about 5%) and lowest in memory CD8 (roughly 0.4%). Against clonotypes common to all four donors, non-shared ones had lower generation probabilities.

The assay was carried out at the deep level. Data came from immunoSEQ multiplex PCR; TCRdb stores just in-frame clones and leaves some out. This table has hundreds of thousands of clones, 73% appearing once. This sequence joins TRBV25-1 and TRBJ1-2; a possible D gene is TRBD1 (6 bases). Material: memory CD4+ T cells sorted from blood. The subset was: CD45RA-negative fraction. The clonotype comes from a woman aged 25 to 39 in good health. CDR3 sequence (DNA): TGTGCCAGCAGCCATTGGGGGGGGGCAGATGGCTACACCTTC. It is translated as CASSHWGGADGYTF.